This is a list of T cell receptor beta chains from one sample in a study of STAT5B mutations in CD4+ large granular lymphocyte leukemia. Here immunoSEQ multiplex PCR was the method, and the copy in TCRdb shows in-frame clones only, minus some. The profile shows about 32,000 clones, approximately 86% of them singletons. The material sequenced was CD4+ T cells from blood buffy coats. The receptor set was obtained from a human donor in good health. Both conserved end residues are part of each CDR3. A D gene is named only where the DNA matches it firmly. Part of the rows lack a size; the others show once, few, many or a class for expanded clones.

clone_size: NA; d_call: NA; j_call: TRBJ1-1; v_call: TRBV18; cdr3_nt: TGTGCCAGCTCCCCGAGGACAGCTAACACTGAAGCTTTCTTT; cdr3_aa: CASSPRTANTEAFF
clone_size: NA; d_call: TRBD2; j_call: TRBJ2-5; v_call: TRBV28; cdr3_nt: TGTGCCAGCAGTCCGGGACTAGCGGGAGTAGAGACCCAGTACTTC; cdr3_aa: CASSPGLAGVETQYF
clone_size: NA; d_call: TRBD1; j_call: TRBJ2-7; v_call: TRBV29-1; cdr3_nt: TGCAGCGTGAGGGGACAGGGGAACGAGCAGTACTTC; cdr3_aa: CSVRGQGNEQYF
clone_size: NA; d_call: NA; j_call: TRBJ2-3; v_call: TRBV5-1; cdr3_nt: TGCGCCAGCAGCGTTGGGATTTCTAGCACAGATACGCAGTATTTT; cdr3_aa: CASSVGISSTDTQYF
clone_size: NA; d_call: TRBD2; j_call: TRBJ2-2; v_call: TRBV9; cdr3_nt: TGTGCCAGCAGCGTAGGTCGCGTGGCACGGGAGGGAAAAGTCGGGGAGCTGTTTTTT; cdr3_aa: CASSVGRVAREGKVGELFF
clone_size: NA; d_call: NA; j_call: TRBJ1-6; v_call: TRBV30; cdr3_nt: TGTGCCTGGAGTGGACAGATCGTAAGCTCCTATAATTCACCCCTCCACTTT; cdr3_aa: CAWSGQIVSSYNSPLHF
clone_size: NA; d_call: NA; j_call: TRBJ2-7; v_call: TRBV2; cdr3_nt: TGTGCCAGCAACCACCCGAGTCAGGACGGTACCTACGAGCAGTACTTC; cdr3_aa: CASNHPSQDGTYEQYF
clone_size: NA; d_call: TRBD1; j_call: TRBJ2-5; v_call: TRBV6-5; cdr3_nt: TGTGCCAGCAGGCGACAGGGATGGTACCAAGAGACCCAGTACTTC; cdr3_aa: CASRRQGWYQETQYF
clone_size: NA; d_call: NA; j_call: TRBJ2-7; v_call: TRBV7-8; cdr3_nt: TGTGCCAGCAGCTTCGGTCGCCAGGGATTTCAGCAGTACTTC; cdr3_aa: CASSFGRQGFQQYF
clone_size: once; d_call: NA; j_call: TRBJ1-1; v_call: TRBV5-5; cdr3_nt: TGTGCCAGCAGCTTATCCGGGGCCCGGTTCCCGAACACTGAAGCTTTCTTT; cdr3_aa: CASSLSGARFPNTEAFF
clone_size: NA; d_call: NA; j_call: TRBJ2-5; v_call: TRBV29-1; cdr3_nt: TGCAGCGTTGGTCATGAGGGAGGCGAGACCCAGTACTTC; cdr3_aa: CSVGHEGGETQYF
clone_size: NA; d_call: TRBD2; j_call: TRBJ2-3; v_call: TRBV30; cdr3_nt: TGTGCCTGGAGTGGTAGCGGGAGTAACTCAGATACGCAGTATTTT; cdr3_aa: CAWSGSGSNSDTQYF
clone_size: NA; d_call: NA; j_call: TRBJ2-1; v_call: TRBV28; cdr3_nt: TGTGCCAGCAGTTTAATGTTGGGGGGAAATGAGCAGTTCTTC; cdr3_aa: CASSLMLGGNEQFF
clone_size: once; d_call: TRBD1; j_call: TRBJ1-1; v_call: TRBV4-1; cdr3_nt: TGCGCCAGCAGCCAAATTCCGACAGGGATGAACACTGAAGCTTTCTTT; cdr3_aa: CASSQIPTGMNTEAFF
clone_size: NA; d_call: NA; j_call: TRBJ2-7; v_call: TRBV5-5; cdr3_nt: TGTGCCAGCAGCTGGGACATGGGCTTTTACGAGCAGTACTTC; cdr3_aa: CASSWDMGFYEQYF
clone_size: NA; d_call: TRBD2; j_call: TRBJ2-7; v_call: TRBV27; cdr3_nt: TGTGCCAGCAGTCAATTAGCGGGAGCCTCGGGCGAGCAGTACTTC; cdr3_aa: CASSQLAGASGEQYF
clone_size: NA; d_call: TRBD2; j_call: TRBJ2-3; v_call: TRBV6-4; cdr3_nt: TGTGCCAGCAGGGTTTCGGGAGGGCCCACAGATACGCAGTATTTT; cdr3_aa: CASRVSGGPTDTQYF
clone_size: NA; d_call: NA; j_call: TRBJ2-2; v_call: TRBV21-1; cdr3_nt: TGTGCCAGCAGCAAAGGTGGATCCGGGGAGCTGTTTTTT; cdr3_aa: CASSKGGSGELFF
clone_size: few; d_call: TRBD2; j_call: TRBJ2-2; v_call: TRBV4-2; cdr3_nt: TGTGCCAGCAGCGCTTTAGCGGGAGGGGGCACCGGGGAGCTGTTTTTT; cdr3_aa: CASSALAGGGTGELFF
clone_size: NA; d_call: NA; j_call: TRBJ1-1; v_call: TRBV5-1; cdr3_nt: TGCGCCAGCAGCTTGGTGGTCAGCACTGAAGCTTTCTTT; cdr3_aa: CASSLVVSTEAFF
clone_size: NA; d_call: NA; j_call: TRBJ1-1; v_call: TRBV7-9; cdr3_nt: TGTGCCAGCAGCTCCGGACAGACGGACACTGAAGCTTTCTTT; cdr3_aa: CASSSGQTDTEAFF
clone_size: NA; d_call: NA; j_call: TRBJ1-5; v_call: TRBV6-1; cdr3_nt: TGTGCCAGCAGCGAGCCGGCTTTATCGCCCCAGCATTTT; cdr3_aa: CASSEPALSPQHF
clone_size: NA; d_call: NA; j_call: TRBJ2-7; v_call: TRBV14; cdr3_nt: TGTGCCAGCAGCCAAGTGTTCAACGAGCAGTACTTC; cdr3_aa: CASSQVFNEQYF
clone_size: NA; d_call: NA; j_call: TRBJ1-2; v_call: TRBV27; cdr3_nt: TGTGCCAGCAGGGACCCCGGGGCCGGGTCGGGTGGCTACACCTTC; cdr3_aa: CASRDPGAGSGGYTF
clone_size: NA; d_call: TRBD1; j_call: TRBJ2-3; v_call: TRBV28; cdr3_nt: TGTGCCAGCACGGACAGGGTTACGCAGTATTTT; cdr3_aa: CASTDRVTQYF
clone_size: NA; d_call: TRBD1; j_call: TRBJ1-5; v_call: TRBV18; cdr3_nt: TGTGCCAGCTCACCGGGACAGGGGGCGGGTCAGCCCCAGCATTTT; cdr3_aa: CASSPGQGAGQPQHF
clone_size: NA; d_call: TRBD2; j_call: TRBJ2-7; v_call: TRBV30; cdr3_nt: TGTGCCTGGAGTATTACTAGCGAACCCTACGAGCAGTACTTC; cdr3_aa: CAWSITSEPYEQYF
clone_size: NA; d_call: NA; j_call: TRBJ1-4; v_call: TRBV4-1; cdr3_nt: TGCGCCAGCTCCGGCGTTGTCCTTCTAGGAAAACTGTTTTTT; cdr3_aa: CASSGVVLLGKLFF
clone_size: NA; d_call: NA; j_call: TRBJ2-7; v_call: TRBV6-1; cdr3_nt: TGTGCCAGCAGTGACCGCGACAGTCGATACGAGCAGTACTTC; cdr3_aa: CASSDRDSRYEQYF
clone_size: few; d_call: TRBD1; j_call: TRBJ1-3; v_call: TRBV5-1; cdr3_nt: TGCGCCAGCAGCTTGGCCGGTGACAGGGGCACAACGGGATCTGGAAACACCATATATTTT; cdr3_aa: CASSLAGDRGTTGSGNTIYF
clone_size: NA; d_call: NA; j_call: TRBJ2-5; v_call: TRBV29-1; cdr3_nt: TGCAGCGTTGAGAGGGGGGCCCCGGAGACCCAGTACTTC; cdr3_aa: CSVERGAPETQYF
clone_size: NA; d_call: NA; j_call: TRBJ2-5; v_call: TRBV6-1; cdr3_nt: TGTGCCGGGGGAACTCAAGAGACCCAGTACTTC; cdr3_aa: CAGGTQETQYF
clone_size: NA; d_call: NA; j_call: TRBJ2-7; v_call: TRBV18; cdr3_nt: TGTGCCAGCTCACCAGGGAAACAGTACGAGCAGTACTTC; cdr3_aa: CASSPGKQYEQYF
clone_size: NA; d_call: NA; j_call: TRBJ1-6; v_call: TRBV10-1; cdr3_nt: TGCGCCAGCAGTCAGGACTATAATTCACCCCTCCACTTT; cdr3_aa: CASSQDYNSPLHF
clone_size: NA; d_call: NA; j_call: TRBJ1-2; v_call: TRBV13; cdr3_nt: TGTGCCAGCACCCCAAAAGTGTTCCCCGACTATGGCTACACCTTC; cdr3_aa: CASTPKVFPDYGYTF
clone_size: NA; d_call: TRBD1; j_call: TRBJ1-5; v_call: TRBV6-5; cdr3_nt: TGTGCCAGCAGGGGACAGGGTCAGCCCCAGCATTTT; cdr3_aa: CASRGQGQPQHF
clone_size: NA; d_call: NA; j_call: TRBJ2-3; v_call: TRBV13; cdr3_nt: TGTGCCAGCAGCACCGCTATAAGCACAGATACGCAGTATTTT; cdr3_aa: CASSTAISTDTQYF
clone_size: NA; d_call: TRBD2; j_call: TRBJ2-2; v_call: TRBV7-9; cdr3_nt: TGTGCCAGCAGCCGTAGCGGGAGCGCCGGGGAGCTGTTTTTT; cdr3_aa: CASSRSGSAGELFF
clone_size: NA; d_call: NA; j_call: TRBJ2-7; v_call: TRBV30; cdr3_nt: TGTGCCTGGAGTTCTGGTCTCGCCTACGAGCAGTACTTC; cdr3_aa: CAWSSGLAYEQYF
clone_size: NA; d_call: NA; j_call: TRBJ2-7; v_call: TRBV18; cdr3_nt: TGTGCCAGCTCACCGCGAGCGGCGACCTACGAGCAGTACTTC; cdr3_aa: CASSPRAATYEQYF
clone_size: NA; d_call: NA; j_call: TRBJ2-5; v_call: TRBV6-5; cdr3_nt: TGTGCCAGCACCCAAGGGGGGCTAGCTGAGACCCAGTACTTC; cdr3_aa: CASTQGGLAETQYF
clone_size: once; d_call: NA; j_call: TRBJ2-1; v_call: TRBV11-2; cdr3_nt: TGTGCCAGCAGCGTCGGGCCTAATGAGCAGTTCTTC; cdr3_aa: CASSVGPNEQFF
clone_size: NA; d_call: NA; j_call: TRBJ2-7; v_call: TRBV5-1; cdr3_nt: TGCGCCAGCAGCTTGGTAGGGGGGAACTTCTACGAGCAGTACTTC; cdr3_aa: CASSLVGGNFYEQYF
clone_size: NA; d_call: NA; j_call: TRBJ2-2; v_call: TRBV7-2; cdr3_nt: TGTGCCAGCAGCTTTGATCCGAACACCGGGGAGCTGTTTTTT; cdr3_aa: CASSFDPNTGELFF
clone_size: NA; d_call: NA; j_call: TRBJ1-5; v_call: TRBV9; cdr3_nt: TGTGCCAGCAGCCCCCGCGGGGCAACTAATCAGCCCCAGCATTTT; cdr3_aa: CASSPRGATNQPQHF
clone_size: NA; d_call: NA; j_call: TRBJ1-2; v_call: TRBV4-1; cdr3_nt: TGCGCCAGCAGCCAACAGGGTGCCCGGGGCTACACCTTC; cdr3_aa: CASSQQGARGYTF
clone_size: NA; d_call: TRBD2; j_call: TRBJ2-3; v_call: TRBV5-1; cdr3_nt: TGCGCCAGCAGCTTTAGCGGGGGCACAGATACGCAGTATTTT; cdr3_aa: CASSFSGGTDTQYF
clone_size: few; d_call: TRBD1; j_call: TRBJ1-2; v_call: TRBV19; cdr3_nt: TGTGCCAGTAGTCTCTCGACAGGGAACTATGGCTACACCTTC; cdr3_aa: CASSLSTGNYGYTF
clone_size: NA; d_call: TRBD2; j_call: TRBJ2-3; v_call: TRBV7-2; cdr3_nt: TGTGCCAGCAGCTCGGGAGGGGTAGATACGCAGTATTTT; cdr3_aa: CASSSGGVDTQYF
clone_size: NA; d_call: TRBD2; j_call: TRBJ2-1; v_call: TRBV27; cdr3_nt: TGTGCCAGCAGTCCCCTTATAAGCGGGACCTACAATGAGCAGTTCTTC; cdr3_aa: CASSPLISGTYNEQFF
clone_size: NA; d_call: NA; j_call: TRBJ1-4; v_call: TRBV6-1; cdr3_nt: TGTGCCAGCAGTTTGGGGCAGGGAGCCCCTGAAAAACTGTTTTTT; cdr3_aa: CASSLGQGAPEKLFF
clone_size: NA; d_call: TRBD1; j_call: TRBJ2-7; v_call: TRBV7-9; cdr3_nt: TGTGCCAGCAGTGACGTAGGCGGGACAGGGATCGACGAGCAGTACTTC; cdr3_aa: CASSDVGGTGIDEQYF
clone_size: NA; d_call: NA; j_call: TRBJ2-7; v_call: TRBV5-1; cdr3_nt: TGCGCCAGCAGCTTGTCCACAGTCGCCTACGAGCAGTACTTC; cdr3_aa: CASSLSTVAYEQYF
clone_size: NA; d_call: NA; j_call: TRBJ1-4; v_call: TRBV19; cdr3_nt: TGTGCCAGTAGTCGCGACCGGATAATGTCAAAACTGTTTTTT; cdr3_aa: CASSRDRIMSKLFF
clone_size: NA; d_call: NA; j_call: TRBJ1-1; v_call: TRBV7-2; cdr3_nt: TGTGCCAGCAGTTACGACAGTAACACTGAAGCTTTCTTT; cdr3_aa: CASSYDSNTEAFF
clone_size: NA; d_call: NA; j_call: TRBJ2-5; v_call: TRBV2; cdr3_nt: TGTGCCAGCAGTGTCCGGGAGACCCAGTACTTC; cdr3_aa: CASSVRETQYF
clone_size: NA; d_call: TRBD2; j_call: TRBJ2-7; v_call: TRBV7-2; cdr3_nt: TGTGCCAGCAGCTTCGTTAGCGGGAGAGAGGGCGAGCAGTACTTC; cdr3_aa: CASSFVSGREGEQYF
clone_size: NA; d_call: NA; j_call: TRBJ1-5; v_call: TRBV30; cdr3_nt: TGTGCCTGGAGTGTGAAGGGCAATCAGCCCCAGCATTTT; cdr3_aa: CAWSVKGNQPQHF
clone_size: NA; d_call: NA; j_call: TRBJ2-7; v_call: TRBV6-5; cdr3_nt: TGTGCCAGCAAGGGGGAAGGCAACTCCTACGAGCAGTACTTC; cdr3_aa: CASKGEGNSYEQYF
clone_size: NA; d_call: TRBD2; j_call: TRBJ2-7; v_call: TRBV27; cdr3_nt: TGTGCCAGCAGTTTACGCGGGAGTGGGTACGAGCAGTACTTC; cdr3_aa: CASSLRGSGYEQYF